A selection of T cell receptor beta chains follows, all from one sample in a study of T cell responses to AZD1222 COVID-19 vaccine. Method: immunoSEQ multiplex PCR; TCRdb's copy keeps in-frame clones and lacks some. The sample shows around 99,000 clones, roughly 86% of them seen only once. The sequences come from peripheral blood, collected on day 0 of MenACWY control vaccination. Every receptor here comes from an adult in good health. CDR3s include the opening cysteine and the closing phenylalanine or tryptophan. Each record gives: clone size, D gene, V gene, J gene, CDR3 length, CDR3 DNA, CDR3 protein. D genes are given only for firm matches. Some rows have no size entry. The others give once, few or many, or a class for an expanded clone.

NA	TRBD1	TRBV14	TRBJ1-6	18	TGTGCCAGCAGCCCTCGACAGGGGCCCAGCTCCTATAATTCACCCCTCCACTTT	CASSPRQGPSSYNSPLHF
NA	NA	TRBV6-4	TRBJ2-1	13	TGTGCCAGCAGTGTAACACTCTACAATGAGCAGTTCTTC	CASSVTLYNEQFF
NA	NA	TRBV14	TRBJ1-6	13	TGTGCCAGCAGCCAAATCCAGGGCCAACCCCTCCACTTT	CASSQIQGQPLHF
NA	TRBD1	TRBV5-1	TRBJ1-1	16	TGCGCCAGCAGCTCGGACAGGGGGCTAGTGGACACTGAAGCTTTCTTT	CASSSDRGLVDTEAFF
NA	NA	TRBV4-2	TRBJ1-5	16	TGTGCCAGCAGCCAAGGTTCAGCGGGGGCCACTCAGCCCCAGCATTTT	CASSQGSAGATQPQHF
NA	NA	TRBV28	TRBJ2-1	12	TGTGCCAGCAGAGTGAACAGCAATGAGCAGTTCTTC	CASRVNSNEQFF
NA	NA	TRBV7-2	TRBJ1-1	14	TGTGCCAGCAGACCGAGTACAGGTAACACTGAAGCTTTCTTT	CASRPSTGNTEAFF
few	NA	TRBV3-1/TRBV3-2	TRBJ2-3	13	TGTGCCAGCAGCCAAGTCTCGAAGGATACGCAGTATTTT	CASSQVSKDTQYF
NA	NA	TRBV9	TRBJ2-1	15	TGTGCCAGCAGCGTCAGGGATATCTCCTACAATGAGCAGTTCTTC	CASSVRDISYNEQFF
NA	TRBD1	TRBV6-2/TRBV6-3	TRBJ1-2	14	TGTGCCAGCACTTATAGACAGGGACTACGAGGCTACACCTTC	CASTYRQGLRGYTF
NA	TRBD1	TRBV27	TRBJ2-7	13	TGTGCCAGCAGTCAGACAGGGATCTACGAGCAGTACTTC	CASSQTGIYEQYF
NA	NA	TRBV5-4	TRBJ2-1	14	TGTGCCAGCAGCTTGCGGGAGCGGTTTCGGGAGCAGTTCTTC	CASSLRERFREQFF
once	TRBD1	TRBV16	TRBJ1-2	14	TGTGCCAGCAGCCACGGGACAGGGAACTATGGCTACACCTTC	CASSHGTGNYGYTF
NA	NA	TRBV19	TRBJ1-3	16	TGTGCCAGTAGTATCTCTATCAAACTGCCTGGAAACACCATATATTTT	CASSISIKLPGNTIYF
NA	NA	TRBV30	TRBJ2-7	11	TGTGCCTGGAGCTACGGGAACCGCCGGTACTTC	CAWSYGNRRYF
NA	NA	TRBV25-1	TRBJ2-1	16	TGTGCCAGCAGCGCCCGTCGGGATTTTAGCTCCCATGAGCAGTTCTTC	CASSARRDFSSHEQFF
NA	TRBD1	TRBV6-5	TRBJ1-2	15	TGTGCCAGCAGTTACTCGCCTCAGGGGGCAGGGGGCTACACCTTC	CASSYSPQGAGGYTF
NA	NA	TRBV19	TRBJ1-5	15	TGTGCCAGTAGTAGCCGGGGAGTGGGCAATCAGCCCCAGCATTTT	CASSSRGVGNQPQHF
NA	NA	TRBV12-3/TRBV12-4	TRBJ1-1	13	TGTGCCAGCAGTTTGTCTCCGCGGGGTGAAGCTTTCTTT	CASSLSPRGEAFF
NA	TRBD1	TRBV11-1	TRBJ1-6	16	TGTGCCAGCAGCCCCCGGACAGGGAACCTCGGGTCACCCCTCCACTTT	CASSPRTGNLGSPLHF
NA	NA	TRBV5-4	TRBJ2-6	13	TGTGCCTACATTGGCTCTGGGGCCAACGTCCTGACTTTC	CAYIGSGANVLTF
NA	NA	TRBV4-1	TRBJ2-7	15	TGCGCCAGCAGCCAAGATGTAGTAGGGGTTTACGAGCAGTACTTC	CASSQDVVGVYEQYF
NA	NA	TRBV2	TRBJ1-2	13	TGTGCCAGCAGGCCACAGGCAAACTATGGCTACACCTTC	CASRPQANYGYTF
NA	NA	TRBV29-1	TRBJ1-1	12	TGCAGCGTTGGGGGAGGTGACACTGAAGCTTTCTTT	CSVGGGDTEAFF
few	TRBD1	TRBV10-3	TRBJ1-2	15	TGTGCCATCAGTCAAAGGGACAGGGCCATCTATGGCTACACCTTC	CAISQRDRAIYGYTF
once	NA	TRBV12-3/TRBV12-4	TRBJ1-2	11	TGTGCCAGCAGTTTCGGCGATGGCTACACCTTC	CASSFGDGYTF